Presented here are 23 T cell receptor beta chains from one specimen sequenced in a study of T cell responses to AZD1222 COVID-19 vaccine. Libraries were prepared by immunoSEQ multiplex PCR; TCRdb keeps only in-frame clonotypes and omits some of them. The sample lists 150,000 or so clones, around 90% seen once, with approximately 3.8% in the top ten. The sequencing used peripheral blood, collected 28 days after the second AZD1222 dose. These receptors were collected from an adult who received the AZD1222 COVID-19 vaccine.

The chain's CDR3 is CASSIGQGSAYEQYF. The CDR3 coding sequence is TGTGCCAGCTCAATAGGACAGGGCAGTGCCTACGAGCAGTACTTC. The V gene is TRBV18, the J gene TRBJ2-7; 8 bases are shared with TRBD1. The germline V gene encodes CDR1 KGHSH and CDR2 LQKENI. V was pared by 5 bases and J by 2 bases, with 8 bases of the junction left unmatched. This CDR3 is built from 15 residues.

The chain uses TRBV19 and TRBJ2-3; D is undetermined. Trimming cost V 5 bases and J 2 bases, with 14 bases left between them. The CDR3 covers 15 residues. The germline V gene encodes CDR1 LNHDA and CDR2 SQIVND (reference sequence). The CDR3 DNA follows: TGTGCCAGTAGTCCAACAGTGGTTTACACAGATACGCAGTATTTT. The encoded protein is CASSPTVVYTDTQYF.

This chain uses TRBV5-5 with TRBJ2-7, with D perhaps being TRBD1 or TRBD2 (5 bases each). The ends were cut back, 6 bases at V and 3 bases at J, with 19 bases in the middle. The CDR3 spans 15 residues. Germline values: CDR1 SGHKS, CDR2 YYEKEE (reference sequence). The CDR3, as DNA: TGTGCCAGCACCTTAGTACCGGGACGGGGCTACGAGCAGTACTTC. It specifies CASTLVPGRGYEQYF.

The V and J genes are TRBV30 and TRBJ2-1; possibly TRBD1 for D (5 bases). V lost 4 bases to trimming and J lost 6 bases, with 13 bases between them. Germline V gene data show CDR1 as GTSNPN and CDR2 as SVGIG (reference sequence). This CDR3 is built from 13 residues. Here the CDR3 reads CAWKGQGPNEQFF. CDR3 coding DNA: TGTGCCTGGAAAGGTCAGGGTCCCAATGAGCAGTTCTTC.

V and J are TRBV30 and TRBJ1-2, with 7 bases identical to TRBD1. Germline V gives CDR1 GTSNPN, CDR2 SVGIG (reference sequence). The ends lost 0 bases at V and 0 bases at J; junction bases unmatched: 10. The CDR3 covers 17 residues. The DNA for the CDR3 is TGTGCCTGGAGTGTCGAGGGGGCGGACAGAGCTAACTATGGCTACACCTTC. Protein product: CAWSVEGADRANYGYTF.

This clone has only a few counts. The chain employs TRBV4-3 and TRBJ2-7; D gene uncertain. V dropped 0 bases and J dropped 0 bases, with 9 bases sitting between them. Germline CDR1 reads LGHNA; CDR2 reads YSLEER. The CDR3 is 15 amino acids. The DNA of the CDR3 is TGCGCCAGCAGCCAAGATCAATCTCTCTCCTACGAGCAGTACTTC. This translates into CASSQDQSLSYEQYF.

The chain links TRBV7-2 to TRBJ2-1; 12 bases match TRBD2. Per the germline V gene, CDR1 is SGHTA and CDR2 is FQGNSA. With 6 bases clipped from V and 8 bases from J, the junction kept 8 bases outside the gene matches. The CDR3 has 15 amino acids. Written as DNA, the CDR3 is TGTGCCAGCAGTTTGGAGGGACTAGCGGGCGATGAGCAGTTCTTC. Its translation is CASSLEGLAGDEQFF.

The CDR3 DNA sequence: TGTGCCAGCAGTGCCCACGGGGGAAACACCATATATTTT. As protein: CASSAHGGNTIYF. The chain employs TRBV25-1 and TRBJ1-3, with D unclear. The V end was cut by 4 bases, the J end by 4 bases, with 8 bases between. Looked up from germline, CDR1 is MGHDK and CDR2 is SYGVNS. This CDR3 comprises 13 residues.

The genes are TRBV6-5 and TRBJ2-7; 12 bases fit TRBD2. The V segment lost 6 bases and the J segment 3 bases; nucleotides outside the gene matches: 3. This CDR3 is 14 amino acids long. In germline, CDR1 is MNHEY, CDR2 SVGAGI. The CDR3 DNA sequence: TGTGCCAGCAGCCAACTAGCGGGAGGCTACGAGCAGTACTTC. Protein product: CASSQLAGGYEQYF.

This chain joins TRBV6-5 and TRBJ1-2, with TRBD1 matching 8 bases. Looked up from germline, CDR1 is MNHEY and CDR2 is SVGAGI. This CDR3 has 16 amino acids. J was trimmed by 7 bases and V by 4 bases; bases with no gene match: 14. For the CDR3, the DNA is TGTGCCAGCAGTTTCTTGGCAGACAGGGGAAGGGGTGGCTACACCTTC. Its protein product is CASSFLADRGRGGYTF.

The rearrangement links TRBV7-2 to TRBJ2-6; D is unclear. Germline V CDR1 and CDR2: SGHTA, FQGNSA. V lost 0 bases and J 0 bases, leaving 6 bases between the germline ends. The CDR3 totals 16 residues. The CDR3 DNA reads TGTGCCAGCAGCTTAGCCGCGAGCTCTGGGGCCAACGTCCTGACTTTC. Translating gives CASSLAASSGANVLTF.

The CDR3, as DNA: TGTGCCAGCAGTTTCCAGGGTCAGGGTAGGGGCTACACCTTC. Amino acid sequence: CASSFQGQGRGYTF. The chain employs TRBV28 and TRBJ1-2, with a tentative D call TRBD1 (5 bases). Germline-derived CDR1 and CDR2 are MDHEN and SYDVKM. V lost 3 bases to trimming and J lost 8 bases, with 16 bases between them. The CDR3 is 14 residues long.

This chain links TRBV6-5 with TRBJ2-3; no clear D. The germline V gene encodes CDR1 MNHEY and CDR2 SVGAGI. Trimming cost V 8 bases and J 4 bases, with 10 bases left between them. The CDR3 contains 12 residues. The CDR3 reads CASFLWSDTQYF. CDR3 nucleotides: TGTGCCAGCTTCCTCTGGTCAGATACGCAGTATTTT.

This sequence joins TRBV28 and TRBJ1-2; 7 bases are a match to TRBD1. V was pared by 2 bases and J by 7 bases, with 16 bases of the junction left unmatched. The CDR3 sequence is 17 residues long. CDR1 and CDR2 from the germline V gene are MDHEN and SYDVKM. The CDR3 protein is CASSLGGGGQPRGGYTF. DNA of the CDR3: TGTGCCAGCAGTTTAGGAGGGGGGGGACAGCCGCGTGGTGGCTACACCTTC.

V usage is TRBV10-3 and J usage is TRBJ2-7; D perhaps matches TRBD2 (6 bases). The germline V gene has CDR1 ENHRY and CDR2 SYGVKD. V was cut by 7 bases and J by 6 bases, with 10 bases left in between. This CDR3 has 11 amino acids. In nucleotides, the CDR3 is TGTGCCATCACTGCGCGGGGCGAGCAGTACTTC. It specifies CAITARGEQYF.

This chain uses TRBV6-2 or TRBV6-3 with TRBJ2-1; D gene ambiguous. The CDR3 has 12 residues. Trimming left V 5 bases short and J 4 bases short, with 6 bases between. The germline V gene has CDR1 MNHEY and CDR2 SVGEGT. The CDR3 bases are TGTGCCAGCAGTCTCCTTTACAATGAGCAGTTCTTC. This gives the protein CASSLLYNEQFF.

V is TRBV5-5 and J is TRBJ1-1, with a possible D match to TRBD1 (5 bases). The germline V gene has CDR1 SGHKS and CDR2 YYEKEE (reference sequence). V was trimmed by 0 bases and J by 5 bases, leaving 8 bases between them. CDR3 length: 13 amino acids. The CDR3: CASSLAGRTEAFF. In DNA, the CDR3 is TGTGCCAGCAGCTTGGCAGGGCGGACTGAAGCTTTCTTT.

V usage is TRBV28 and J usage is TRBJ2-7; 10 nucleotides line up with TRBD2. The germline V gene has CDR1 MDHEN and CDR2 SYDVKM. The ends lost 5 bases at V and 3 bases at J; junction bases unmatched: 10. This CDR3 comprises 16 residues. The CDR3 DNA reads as TGTGCCAGCAGTGGGACTAGCGAGATGAGGGGCTACGAGCAGTACTTC. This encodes CASSGTSEMRGYEQYF.

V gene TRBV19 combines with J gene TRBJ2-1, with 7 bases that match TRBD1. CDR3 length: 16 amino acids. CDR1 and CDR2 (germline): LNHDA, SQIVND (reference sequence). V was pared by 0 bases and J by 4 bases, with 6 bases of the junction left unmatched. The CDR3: CASSIDLTGEYNEQFF. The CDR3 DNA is TGTGCCAGTAGTATAGATCTCACAGGGGAGTACAATGAGCAGTTCTTC.

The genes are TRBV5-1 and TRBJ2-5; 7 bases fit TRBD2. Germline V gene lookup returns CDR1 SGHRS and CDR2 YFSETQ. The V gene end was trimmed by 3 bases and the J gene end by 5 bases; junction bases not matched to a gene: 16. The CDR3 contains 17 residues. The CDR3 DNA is TGCGCCAGCAGCTCGGGCGATAGTCTGGGACTACGGGAGACCCAGTACTTC. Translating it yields CASSSGDSLGLRETQYF.

The chain's CDR3 is CASSLSLAGGREQFF. For the CDR3, the DNA is TGTGCCAGCAGCTTGAGTCTAGCGGGAGGGCGGGAGCAGTTCTTC. The chain is built from TRBV5-4 and TRBJ2-1; 12 bases align to TRBD2. Losses at the gene ends were 1 base for V and 10 bases for J; bases not matched to a gene: 6. CDR1 is SGHNT and CDR2 is YYREEE in the germline V gene (reference sequence). The CDR3 is 15 residues long. The whole variable domain, filled in from reference TRBV5-4 and TRBJ2-1, reads ETGVTQSPTHLIKTRGQQVTLRCSSQSGHNTVSWYQQALGQGPQFIFQYYREEENGRGNFPPRFSGLQFPNYSSELNVNALELDDSALYLCASSLSLAGGREQFFGPGTRLTVL.

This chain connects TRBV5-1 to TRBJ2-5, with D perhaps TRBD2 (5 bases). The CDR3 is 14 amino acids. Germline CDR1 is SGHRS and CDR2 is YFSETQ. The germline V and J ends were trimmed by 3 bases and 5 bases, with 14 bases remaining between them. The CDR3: CASSYRDPKETQYF. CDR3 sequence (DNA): TGCGCCAGCAGCTACCGGGATCCGAAGGAGACCCAGTACTTC.

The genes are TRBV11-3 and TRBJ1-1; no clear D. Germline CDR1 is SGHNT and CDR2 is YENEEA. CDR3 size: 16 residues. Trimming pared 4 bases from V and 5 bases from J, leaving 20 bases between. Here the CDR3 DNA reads TGTGCCAGCAGCTCGGCCGCCTGGGAGATAAGGACTGAAGCTTTCTTT. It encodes CASSSAAWEIRTEAFF.